This T cell receptor beta chain was recovered during a study of T cell repertoires in cytomegalovirus infection. Study as a whole: Based on public TCR beta signatures, there were indications of CMV infection and of a matching HLA type.

This clonotype came up many times. Antigen specificity is unknown. V was pared by 3 bases and J by 3 bases, with 9 bases between. Germline V gene data show CDR1 as DFQATT and CDR2 as SNEGSKA (reference sequence). The CDR3 is made up of 13 amino acids. Via MiXCR, TCRdb re-called the reads, giving one row per CDR3 protein. The sample includes roughly 600,000 distinct CDR3 sequences, more than 20% of them seen just once. General observations from the study: CMV-specific TCR beta clonotypes restricted by HLA-C were the ones dominating the ex vivo response.

V gene TRBV20-1 combines with J gene TRBJ2-1; weak D call: TRBD1 (6 bases). The sequenced sample was CD8+ T cells from PBMCs. This TCR was sampled from a human donor in good health (CMV status not recorded). Some clones in this sample may be carry-over from other donors' samples. CDR3 DNA: TGCAGTGCTAGCCCCAGGGGCTACAATGAGCAGTTCTTC. The encoded protein is CSASPRGYNEQFF.